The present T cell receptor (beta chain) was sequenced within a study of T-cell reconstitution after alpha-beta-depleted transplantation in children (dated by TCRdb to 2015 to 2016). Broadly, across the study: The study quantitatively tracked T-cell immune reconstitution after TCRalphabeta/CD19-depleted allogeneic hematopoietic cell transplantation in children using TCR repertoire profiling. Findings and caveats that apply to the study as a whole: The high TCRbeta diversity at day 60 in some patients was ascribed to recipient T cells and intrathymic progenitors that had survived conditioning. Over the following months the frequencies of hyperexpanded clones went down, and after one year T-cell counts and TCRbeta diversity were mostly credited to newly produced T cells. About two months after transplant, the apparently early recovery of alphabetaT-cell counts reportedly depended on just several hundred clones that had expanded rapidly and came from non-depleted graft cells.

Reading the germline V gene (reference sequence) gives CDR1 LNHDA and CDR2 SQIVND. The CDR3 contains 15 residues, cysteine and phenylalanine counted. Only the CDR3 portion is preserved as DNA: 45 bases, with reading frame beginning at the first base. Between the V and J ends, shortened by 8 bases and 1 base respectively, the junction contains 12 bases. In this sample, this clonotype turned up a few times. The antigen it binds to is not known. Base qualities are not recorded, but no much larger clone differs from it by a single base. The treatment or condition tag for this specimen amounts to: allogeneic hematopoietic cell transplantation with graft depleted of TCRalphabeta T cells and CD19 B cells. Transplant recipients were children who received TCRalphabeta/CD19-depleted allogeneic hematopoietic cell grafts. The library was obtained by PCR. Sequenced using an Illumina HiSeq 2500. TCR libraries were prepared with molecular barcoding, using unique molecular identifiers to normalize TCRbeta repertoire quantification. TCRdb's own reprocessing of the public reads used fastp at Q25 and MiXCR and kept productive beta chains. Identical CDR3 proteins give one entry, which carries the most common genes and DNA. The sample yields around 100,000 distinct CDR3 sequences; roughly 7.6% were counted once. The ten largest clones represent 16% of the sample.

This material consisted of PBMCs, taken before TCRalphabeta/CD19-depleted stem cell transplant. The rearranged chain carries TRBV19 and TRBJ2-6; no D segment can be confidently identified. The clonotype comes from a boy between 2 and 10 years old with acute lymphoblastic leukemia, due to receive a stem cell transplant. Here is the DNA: TGTGCCAGTGGGCGCTCTCGATCTGGGGCCAACGTCCTGACTTTC. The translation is CASGRSRSGANVLTF.